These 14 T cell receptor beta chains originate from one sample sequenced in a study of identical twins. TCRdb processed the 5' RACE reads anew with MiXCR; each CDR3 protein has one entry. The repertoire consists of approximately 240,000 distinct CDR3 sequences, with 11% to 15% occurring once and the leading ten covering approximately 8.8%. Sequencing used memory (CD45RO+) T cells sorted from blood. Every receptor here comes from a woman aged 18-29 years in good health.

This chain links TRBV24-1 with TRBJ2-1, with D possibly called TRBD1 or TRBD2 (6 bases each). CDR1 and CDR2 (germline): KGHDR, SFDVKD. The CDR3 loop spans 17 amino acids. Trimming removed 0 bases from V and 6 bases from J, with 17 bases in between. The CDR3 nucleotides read TGTGCCACCAGTGATTTGCAGGGGACTTTTAGGTTCAATGAGCAGTTCTTC. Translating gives CATSDLQGTFRFNEQFF.

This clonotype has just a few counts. The CDR3 bases are TGCGCCAGCAGCTTGGGCCGGGGTACGCAGTATTTT. This translates into CASSLGRGTQYF. The rearrangement joins TRBV5-1 to TRBJ2-3, with D maybe TRBD2 (5 bases). This CDR3 region has 12 residues. V was clipped by 0 bases and J by 8 bases, with 7 bases between them. Germline lookup yields CDR1 SGHRS and CDR2 YFSETQ.

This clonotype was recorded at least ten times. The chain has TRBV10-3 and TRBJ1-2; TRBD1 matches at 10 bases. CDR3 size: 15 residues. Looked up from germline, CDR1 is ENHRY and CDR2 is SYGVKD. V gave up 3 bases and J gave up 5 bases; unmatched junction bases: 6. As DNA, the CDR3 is TGTGCCATCAGTGACCGGGACAGGGGTCTGTATGGCTACACCTTC. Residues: CAISDRDRGLYGYTF.

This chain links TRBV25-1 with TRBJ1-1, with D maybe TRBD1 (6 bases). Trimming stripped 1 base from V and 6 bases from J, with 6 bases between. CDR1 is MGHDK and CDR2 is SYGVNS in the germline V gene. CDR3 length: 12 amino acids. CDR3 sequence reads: CASSEWGPEAFF. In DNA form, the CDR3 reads TGTGCCAGCAGTGAATGGGGGCCTGAAGCTTTCTTT. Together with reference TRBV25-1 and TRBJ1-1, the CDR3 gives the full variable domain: EADIYQTPRYLVIGTGKKITLECSQTMGHDKMYWYQQDPGMELHLIHYSYGVNSTEKGDLSSESTVSRIRTEHFPLTLESARPSHTSQYLCASSEWGPEAFFGQGTRLTVV.

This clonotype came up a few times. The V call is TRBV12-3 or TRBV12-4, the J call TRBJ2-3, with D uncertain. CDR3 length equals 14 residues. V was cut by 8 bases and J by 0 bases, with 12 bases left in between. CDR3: CASLLRSSTDTQYF. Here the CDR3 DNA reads TGTGCCAGCCTCTTACGGTCTAGCACAGATACGCAGTATTTT.

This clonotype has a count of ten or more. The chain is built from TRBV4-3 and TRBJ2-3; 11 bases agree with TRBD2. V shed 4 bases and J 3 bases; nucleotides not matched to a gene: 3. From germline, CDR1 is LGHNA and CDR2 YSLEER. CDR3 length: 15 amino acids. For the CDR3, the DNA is TGCGCCAGCAGCCTTCGACTAGCGGGGACAGATACGCAGTATTTT. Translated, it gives CASSLRLAGTDTQYF.

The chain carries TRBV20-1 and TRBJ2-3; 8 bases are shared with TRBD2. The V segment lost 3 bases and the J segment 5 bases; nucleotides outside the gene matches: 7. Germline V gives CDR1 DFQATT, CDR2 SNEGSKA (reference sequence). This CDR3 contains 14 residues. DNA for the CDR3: TGCAGTGCTAGCATAGCGGGACCCGGAGATACGCAGTATTTT. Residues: CSASIAGPGDTQYF.

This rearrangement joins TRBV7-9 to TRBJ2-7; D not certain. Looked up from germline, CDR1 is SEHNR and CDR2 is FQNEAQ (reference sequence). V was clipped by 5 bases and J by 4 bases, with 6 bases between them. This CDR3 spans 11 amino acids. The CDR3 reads CASSGLYEQYF. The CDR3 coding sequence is TGTGCCAGCAGCGGGCTGTACGAGCAGTACTTC.

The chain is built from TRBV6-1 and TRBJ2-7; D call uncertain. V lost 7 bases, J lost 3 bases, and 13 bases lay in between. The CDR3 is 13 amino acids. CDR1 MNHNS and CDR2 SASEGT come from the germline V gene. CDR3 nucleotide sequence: TGTGCCAGCATGGGAACCTGGGGCTACGAGCAGTACTTC. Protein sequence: CASMGTWGYEQYF.

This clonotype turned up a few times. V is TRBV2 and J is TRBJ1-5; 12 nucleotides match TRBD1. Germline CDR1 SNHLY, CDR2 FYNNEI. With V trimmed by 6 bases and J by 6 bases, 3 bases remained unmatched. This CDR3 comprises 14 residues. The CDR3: CASRGGQGAQPQHF. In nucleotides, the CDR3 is TGTGCCAGCAGGGGGGGACAGGGGGCTCAGCCCCAGCATTTT. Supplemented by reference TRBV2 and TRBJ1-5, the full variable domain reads EPEVTQTPSHQVTQMGQEVILRCVPISNHLYFYWYRQILGQKVEFLVSFYNNEISEKSEIFDDQFSVERPDGSNFTLKIRSTKLEDSAMYFCASRGGQGAQPQHFGDGTRLSIL.

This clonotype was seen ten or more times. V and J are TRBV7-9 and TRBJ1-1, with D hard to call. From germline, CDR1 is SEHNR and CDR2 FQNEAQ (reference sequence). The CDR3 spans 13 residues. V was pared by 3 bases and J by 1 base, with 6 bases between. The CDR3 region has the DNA TGTGCCAGCAGCTTCGGGCCGAACACTGAAGCTTTCTTT. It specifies CASSFGPNTEAFF.

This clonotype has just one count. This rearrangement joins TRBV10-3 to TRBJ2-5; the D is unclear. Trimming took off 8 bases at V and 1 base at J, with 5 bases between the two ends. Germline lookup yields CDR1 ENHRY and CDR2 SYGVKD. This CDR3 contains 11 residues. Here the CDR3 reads CAIRLQETQYF. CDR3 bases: TGTGCCATCCGCCTCCAAGAGACCCAGTACTTC.

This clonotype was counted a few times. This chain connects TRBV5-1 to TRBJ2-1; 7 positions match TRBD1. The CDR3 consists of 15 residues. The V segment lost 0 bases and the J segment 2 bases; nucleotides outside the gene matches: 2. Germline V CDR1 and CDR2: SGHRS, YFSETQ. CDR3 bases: TGCGCCAGCAGCTTGGCACAGGGGACCTACAATGAGCAGTTCTTC. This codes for CASSLAQGTYNEQFF.

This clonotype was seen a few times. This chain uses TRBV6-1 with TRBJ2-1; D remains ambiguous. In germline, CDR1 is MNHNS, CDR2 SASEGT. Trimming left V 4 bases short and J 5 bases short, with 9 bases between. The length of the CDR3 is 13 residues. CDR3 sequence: CASSVSRDNEQFF. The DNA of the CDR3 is TGTGCCAGCAGTGTCAGTCGGGACAATGAGCAGTTCTTC.